These T cell receptor beta chains were read from a single sample in a study of CD8 T cells in Susac syndrome. TCRdb re-analysed the immunoSEQ multiplex PCR reads in MiXCR, keeping a single row per CDR3 protein. The sample consists of 150,000 to 200,000 distinct CDR3 sequences, more than 85% of them appearing once. Specimen: CD4+ T cells from PBMCs. The receptors shown here come from a human donor with Susac syndrome. Both conserved end residues are trimmed from each CDR3. Each record gives: CDR3 protein, V gene, J gene, clone size, D gene. A D gene is named only where the DNA matches it firmly. Size is stated for part of the rows, as once, few or many counts, or as a class when the clone is expanded.

CDR3aa: SAQGGPEKLF
v_gene: TRBV20-1
j_gene: TRBJ1-4
abundance: -
d_gene: -

CDR3aa: ASSPWQNSPLH
v_gene: TRBV27
j_gene: TRBJ1-6
abundance: -
d_gene: -

CDR3aa: ASSVGQGVNEQF
v_gene: TRBV5-1
j_gene: TRBJ2-1
abundance: -
d_gene: TRBD1

CDR3aa: ASSLGGQSSYEQY
v_gene: TRBV7-9
j_gene: TRBJ2-7
abundance: few
d_gene: TRBD1

CDR3aa: ASTPLSQNTEAF
v_gene: TRBV12-3/TRBV12-4
j_gene: TRBJ1-1
abundance: once
d_gene: -

CDR3aa: AGGGVSGNTIY
v_gene: TRBV30
j_gene: TRBJ1-3
abundance: -
d_gene: -

CDR3aa: ASSPPSRDTEAF
v_gene: TRBV18
j_gene: TRBJ1-1
abundance: -
d_gene: -

CDR3aa: ASSSGQGMIGYT
v_gene: TRBV11-2
j_gene: TRBJ1-2
abundance: -
d_gene: TRBD1

CDR3aa: ASSRREGDTQY
v_gene: TRBV5-4
j_gene: TRBJ2-3
abundance: -
d_gene: -

CDR3aa: ASNSQAGAAEAF
v_gene: TRBV7-9
j_gene: TRBJ1-1
abundance: -
d_gene: -

CDR3aa: ASSPETGSDTQY
v_gene: TRBV18
j_gene: TRBJ2-3
abundance: -
d_gene: -

CDR3aa: ASSTNIEGAEQY
v_gene: TRBV7-9
j_gene: TRBJ2-7
abundance: -
d_gene: TRBD1

CDR3aa: ASLKGGNSYEQY
v_gene: TRBV6-5
j_gene: TRBJ2-7
abundance: -
d_gene: TRBD2

CDR3aa: ASTHEDRVGGYT
v_gene: TRBV19
j_gene: TRBJ1-2
abundance: once
d_gene: TRBD1

CDR3aa: SARDSLDDEQF
v_gene: TRBV20-1
j_gene: TRBJ2-1
abundance: -
d_gene: TRBD1

CDR3aa: AISGGAQNYGYT
v_gene: TRBV10-3
j_gene: TRBJ1-2
abundance: -
d_gene: -

CDR3aa: ASSQDRGFHQPQH
v_gene: TRBV3-1
j_gene: TRBJ1-5
abundance: -
d_gene: -

CDR3aa: ASSLALGGDTQY
v_gene: TRBV5-1
j_gene: TRBJ2-3
abundance: -
d_gene: -

CDR3aa: ASSLGTSGGEETQY
v_gene: TRBV5-8
j_gene: TRBJ2-5
abundance: once
d_gene: TRBD2

CDR3aa: AWSVSQVGQPQH
v_gene: TRBV30
j_gene: TRBJ1-5
abundance: -
d_gene: -

CDR3aa: SATPGQKIYEQY
v_gene: TRBV20-1
j_gene: TRBJ2-7
abundance: -
d_gene: TRBD1

CDR3aa: ASTENSGSTYEQY
v_gene: TRBV10-3
j_gene: TRBJ2-7
abundance: -
d_gene: TRBD2

CDR3aa: ARRSGSWDEQY
v_gene: TRBV28
j_gene: TRBJ2-7
abundance: once
d_gene: TRBD2

CDR3aa: ASTHRVGGASYGYT
v_gene: TRBV5-1
j_gene: TRBJ1-2
abundance: -
d_gene: TRBD1

CDR3aa: ASSQGQDPNQPQH
v_gene: TRBV4-1
j_gene: TRBJ1-5
abundance: -
d_gene: -

CDR3aa: ASSQGTRQQSYGYT
v_gene: TRBV4-2
j_gene: TRBJ1-2
abundance: -
d_gene: -

CDR3aa: ASSSRGRGGKNIQY
v_gene: TRBV9
j_gene: TRBJ2-4
abundance: -
d_gene: TRBD1